Listed below are T cell receptor beta chains from one sample, sequenced in a study of PD-1 blockade in mismatch repair-deficient tumors. TCRdb's copy holds only in-frame clones and misses some; the assay was immunoSEQ multiplex PCR. The sample records 120,000 or so clones, approximately 90% being singletons. Source: peripheral blood, taken 44 weeks after starting pembrolizumab. These receptor sequences come from an adult with mismatch repair-deficient cancer. CDR3s include the opening cysteine and the closing phenylalanine or tryptophan. The D gene is left open where the match is weak. The size of a clone is reported for some rows only, either as once, few or many, or as a class for expanded clones.

v_gene: TRBV7-9
j_gene: TRBJ2-1
abundance: .
d_gene: TRBD2
CDR3nt: TGTGCCAGCAGCTTGATAGCGGGAGGGGGTAATGAGCAGTTCTTC
CDR3aa: CASSLIAGGGNEQFF

v_gene: TRBV5-5
j_gene: TRBJ2-7
abundance: .
d_gene: .
CDR3nt: TGTGCCAGCAGCTTGATCCGGGAGACGACCTACGAGCAGTACTTC
CDR3aa: CASSLIRETTYEQYF

v_gene: TRBV6-5
j_gene: TRBJ1-1
abundance: .
d_gene: .
CDR3nt: TGTGCCAGCAGTTACTCGCAGGGCGACACTGAAGCTTTCTTT
CDR3aa: CASSYSQGDTEAFF

v_gene: TRBV13
j_gene: TRBJ2-7
abundance: .
d_gene: .
CDR3nt: TGTGCCAGCAGCTTCAACATGAACTACGAGCAGTACTTC
CDR3aa: CASSFNMNYEQYF

v_gene: TRBV28
j_gene: TRBJ2-3
abundance: .
d_gene: TRBD2
CDR3nt: TGTGCCAGCAGTTTTCCCAGAGAGAGCGGGAGAGTCTCCGATACGCAGTATTTT
CDR3aa: CASSFPRESGRVSDTQYF

v_gene: TRBV6-6
j_gene: TRBJ1-5
abundance: .
d_gene: .
CDR3nt: TGTGCCAGCAGTTACTCGAAGGCAGTAAATCAGCCCCAGCATTTT
CDR3aa: CASSYSKAVNQPQHF

v_gene: TRBV4-1
j_gene: TRBJ2-7
abundance: .
d_gene: TRBD1
CDR3nt: TGCGCCAGCAGCTCGGACAGGGCCGAGCAGTACTTC
CDR3aa: CASSSDRAEQYF

v_gene: TRBV6-6
j_gene: TRBJ1-2
abundance: .
d_gene: .
CDR3nt: TGTGCCAGCAAACTACAGGGCAACTATGGCTACACCTTC
CDR3aa: CASKLQGNYGYTF

v_gene: TRBV5-6
j_gene: TRBJ2-1
abundance: .
d_gene: TRBD2
CDR3nt: TGTGCCAGCAGCTCTAGGACTAGCGGGAGCCTCAATGAGCAGTTCTTC
CDR3aa: CASSSRTSGSLNEQFF

v_gene: TRBV28
j_gene: TRBJ2-7
abundance: .
d_gene: .
CDR3nt: TGTGCCAGCTCCGTCGTGGGCTACGAGCAGTACTTC
CDR3aa: CASSVVGYEQYF

v_gene: TRBV9
j_gene: TRBJ2-1
abundance: once
d_gene: TRBD2
CDR3nt: TGTGCCAGCAGCGTAGGACTAGCGGGGTACAATGAGCAGTTCTTC
CDR3aa: CASSVGLAGYNEQFF

v_gene: TRBV7-9
j_gene: TRBJ2-1
abundance: .
d_gene: .
CDR3nt: TGTGCCAGCAGCGTCGGACTGGTGGAGCAGTTCTTC
CDR3aa: CASSVGLVEQFF

v_gene: TRBV18
j_gene: TRBJ2-1
abundance: .
d_gene: .
CDR3nt: TGTGCCAGCTCACCACCGGCGTCCGGTGAGCAGTTCTTC
CDR3aa: CASSPPASGEQFF

v_gene: TRBV30
j_gene: TRBJ2-1
abundance: once
d_gene: TRBD2
CDR3nt: TGTGCCTGGAGTGTACGTACTAGCGGCTTATACTACAATGAGCAGTTCTTC
CDR3aa: CAWSVRTSGLYYNEQFF

v_gene: TRBV2
j_gene: TRBJ1-2
abundance: .
d_gene: TRBD1
CDR3nt: TGTGCCAGCAGGGCCGGGACAGCCACCTATGGCTACACCTTC
CDR3aa: CASRAGTATYGYTF

v_gene: TRBV18
j_gene: TRBJ1-2
abundance: .
d_gene: .
CDR3nt: TGTGCCAGCTCACCGGGTCGGAGCCTTAATTATGGCTACACCTTC
CDR3aa: CASSPGRSLNYGYTF

v_gene: TRBV11-3
j_gene: TRBJ2-7
abundance: .
d_gene: TRBD2
CDR3nt: TGTGCCAGCAGCTTAGGCGGAGGGACTAGCGGGAGTTACGAGCAGTACTTC
CDR3aa: CASSLGGGTSGSYEQYF

v_gene: TRBV5-5
j_gene: TRBJ2-5
abundance: few
d_gene: .
CDR3nt: TGTGCCAGCAGCTCTCCACTAGCAGACTACCAAGAGACCCAGTACTTC
CDR3aa: CASSSPLADYQETQYF

v_gene: TRBV6-4
j_gene: TRBJ2-1
abundance: .
d_gene: TRBD1
CDR3nt: TGTGCCAGCAGTGACTCTTGGGGACAGAGGCTCAATGAGCAGTTCTTC
CDR3aa: CASSDSWGQRLNEQFF

v_gene: TRBV15
j_gene: TRBJ2-1
abundance: .
d_gene: TRBD2
CDR3nt: TGTGCCACCAGCCCTCAGAGGGCCCTAGCGGGAATCAATGAGCAGTTCTTC
CDR3aa: CATSPQRALAGINEQFF

v_gene: TRBV7-9
j_gene: TRBJ2-7
abundance: .
d_gene: .
CDR3nt: TGTGCCAGCAGCCCCCTCGGACCTTATCCGAACGAGCAGTACTTC
CDR3aa: CASSPLGPYPNEQYF

v_gene: TRBV4-2
j_gene: TRBJ2-3
abundance: .
d_gene: TRBD2
CDR3nt: TGTGCCAGCAGCCAAGATCTCCAGGGAGGGCCAGATACGCAGTATTTT
CDR3aa: CASSQDLQGGPDTQYF

v_gene: TRBV29-1
j_gene: TRBJ2-2
abundance: once
d_gene: .
CDR3nt: TGCAGCGCCCTTGGGTTATCGGGCCCAGGAGGCGGGGAGCTGTTTTTT
CDR3aa: CSALGLSGPGGGELFF

v_gene: TRBV28
j_gene: TRBJ1-5
abundance: .
d_gene: .
CDR3nt: TGTGCCAGCAGTGCCGGGACCAATCAGCCCCAGCATTTT
CDR3aa: CASSAGTNQPQHF

v_gene: TRBV14
j_gene: TRBJ2-5
abundance: .
d_gene: .
CDR3nt: TGTGCCAGCAGTGAGGGGGGGAGAGAGACCCAGTACTTC
CDR3aa: CASSEGGRETQYF

v_gene: TRBV29-1
j_gene: TRBJ2-3
abundance: .
d_gene: TRBD1
CDR3nt: TGCAGCGTCGAAGGTGGGCAGGGGGCAGATACGCAGTATTTT
CDR3aa: CSVEGGQGADTQYF

v_gene: TRBV4-3
j_gene: TRBJ2-1
abundance: .
d_gene: TRBD2
CDR3nt: TGCGCCAGCAGCCAAGAACTAGCGGGAGGGCCTCTCAATGAGCAGTTCTTC
CDR3aa: CASSQELAGGPLNEQFF

v_gene: TRBV7-9
j_gene: TRBJ2-7
abundance: few
d_gene: .
CDR3nt: TGTGCCAGCAGCTTCCTGGCTAACGAGCAGTACTTC
CDR3aa: CASSFLANEQYF

v_gene: TRBV5-1
j_gene: TRBJ2-3
abundance: .
d_gene: .
CDR3nt: TGCGCCAGCAGCTTTGCTGGGATGGCAGATACGCAGTATTTT
CDR3aa: CASSFAGMADTQYF

v_gene: TRBV10-3
j_gene: TRBJ2-7
abundance: few
d_gene: TRBD1
CDR3nt: TGTGCCAGCGGACAGGGGGCCTACGAGCAGTACTTC
CDR3aa: CASGQGAYEQYF

v_gene: TRBV7-2
j_gene: TRBJ2-1
abundance: .
d_gene: TRBD2
CDR3nt: TGTGCCAGCAGCTTGGGTAGCGGGCCATACAATGAGCAGTTCTTC
CDR3aa: CASSLGSGPYNEQFF

v_gene: TRBV7-6
j_gene: TRBJ2-5
abundance: .
d_gene: .
CDR3nt: TGTGCCAGCAGCTTAGTCCAAGAGACCCAGTACTTC
CDR3aa: CASSLVQETQYF

v_gene: TRBV11-1
j_gene: TRBJ2-5
abundance: .
d_gene: .
CDR3nt: TGTGCCAGCAGCTTAATACAGGGGAGGCAAGAGACCCAGTACTTC
CDR3aa: CASSLIQGRQETQYF

v_gene: TRBV5-1
j_gene: TRBJ2-1
abundance: .
d_gene: TRBD1
CDR3nt: TGCGCCAGCAGCGCCCCGGGACAGGGGCGGAATGAGCAGTTCTTC
CDR3aa: CASSAPGQGRNEQFF

v_gene: TRBV6-6
j_gene: TRBJ2-1
abundance: .
d_gene: .
CDR3nt: TGTGCCAGCAGCTTCTCCGCGAGAGCGGACTACAATGAGCAGTTCTTC
CDR3aa: CASSFSARADYNEQFF

v_gene: TRBV18
j_gene: TRBJ1-1
abundance: .
d_gene: .
CDR3nt: TGTGCCAGCTCAAAACAGAACACTGAAGCTTTCTTT
CDR3aa: CASSKQNTEAFF

v_gene: TRBV9
j_gene: TRBJ2-1
abundance: .
d_gene: TRBD1
CDR3nt: TGTGCCAGCAGCTCCTCGGGACAGAGCGCAATTAATGAGCAGTTCTTC
CDR3aa: CASSSSGQSAINEQFF

v_gene: TRBV7-2
j_gene: TRBJ2-7
abundance: .
d_gene: .
CDR3nt: TGTGCCAGCAGCCAGTCTTTCGACGAGCAGTACTTC
CDR3aa: CASSQSFDEQYF

v_gene: TRBV5-1
j_gene: TRBJ2-7
abundance: .
d_gene: .
CDR3nt: TGCGCCAGCAGCTGGGGGGCGGGAAAGACCTACGAGCAGTACTTC
CDR3aa: CASSWGAGKTYEQYF

v_gene: TRBV5-5
j_gene: TRBJ2-7
abundance: .
d_gene: TRBD2
CDR3nt: TGTGCCTGGAAACTAGCGGGAGTGGGATACGAGCAGTACTTC
CDR3aa: CAWKLAGVGYEQYF

v_gene: TRBV30
j_gene: TRBJ2-3
abundance: .
d_gene: TRBD1
CDR3nt: TGTGCCTGGCGCAGGGGGCGTTCTGGCACAGATACGCAGTATTTT
CDR3aa: CAWRRGRSGTDTQYF

v_gene: TRBV4-1
j_gene: TRBJ2-7
abundance: .
d_gene: TRBD1
CDR3nt: TGCGCCAGCAGCTTCCGAGACAGGGATACCTACGAGCAGTACTTC
CDR3aa: CASSFRDRDTYEQYF

v_gene: TRBV12-5
j_gene: TRBJ2-1
abundance: .
d_gene: TRBD2
CDR3nt: TGTGCTAGTGGTTTGGTAGCCCTACCTGGACTAGCGGGAACCTCCTACAATGAGCAGTTCTTC
CDR3aa: CASGLVALPGLAGTSYNEQFF

v_gene: TRBV4-1
j_gene: TRBJ2-1
abundance: .
d_gene: TRBD1
CDR3nt: TGCGCCAGCAGCCACCCCGTCAGGGGGTCAGATGAGCAGTTCTTC
CDR3aa: CASSHPVRGSDEQFF